The 32 T cell receptor beta chains in this list originate from one sample, sequenced in a study of cytomegalovirus exposure and HLA in healthy donors. Generated by immunoSEQ multiplex PCR, the TCRdb table keeps only in-frame clones and is missing some. The sample has about 82,000 clones; 90% to 95% are singletons. Sequences were obtained from PBMCs. These TCRs come from a man younger than 30 in good health and CMV-seronegative.

The V gene is TRBV19, the J gene TRBJ2-2, with D perhaps matching TRBD1 (6 bases). V lost 3 bases and J lost 1, with 9 bases in between. Germline-derived CDR1 and CDR2 are LNHDA and SQIVND (reference sequence). The CDR3 runs 15 residues. The chain's CDR3 is CASSILDRNTGELFF. The CDR3, as DNA: TGTGCCAGTAGTATCTTGGACAGGAACACCGGGGAGCTGTTTTTT.

In nucleotides, the CDR3 is TGTGCCAGCACTCACGGTTACTCCTGGGAGCAGTACTTC. This gives the protein CASTHGYSWEQYF. The rearrangement uses TRBV6-5 and TRBJ2-7; D unresolved. Germline CDR1 is MNHEY and CDR2 is SVGAGI. The CDR3 covers 13 residues. V lost 7 bases and J 7 bases, leaving 17 bases between the germline ends.

The CDR3 bases are TGTGCCTGGAGTGTACAGAAGGGGGGCTACACCTTC. Its translation: CAWSVQKGGYTF. The rearrangement joins TRBV30 to TRBJ1-2; a weak D match, TRBD1 (5 bases). Trimming removed 0 bases at V and 8 bases at J, with 10 bases between. This CDR3 spans 12 amino acids. Germline V gene data show CDR1 as GTSNPN and CDR2 as SVGIG (reference sequence).

The V gene is TRBV6-4, the J gene TRBJ2-1; D is possibly TRBD2 (6 bases). The V and J ends lost 5 bases and 8 bases respectively, with 16 bases between them. The length of the CDR3 is 14 residues. CDR1 is MRHNA and CDR2 is SNTAGT in the germline V gene. In DNA form, the CDR3 reads TGTGCCAGCAGTCCCCAGGTGTGGAGGGATGAGCAGTTCTTC. This encodes CASSPQVWRDEQFF.

The rearrangement links TRBV5-1 to TRBJ2-1; a weak D match, TRBD1 (6 bases). The CDR3 is 13 residues long. V lost 4 bases and J lost 3, with 8 bases in between. CDR1 and CDR2 from the germline V gene are SGHRS and YFSETQ. The CDR3 region is CASSEGVYNEQFF. For the CDR3, the DNA is TGCGCCAGCAGCGAGGGGGTCTACAATGAGCAGTTCTTC.

V gene TRBV15 combines with J gene TRBJ1-2; 7 nucleotides line up with TRBD1. V lost 5 bases to trimming and J lost 4 bases; unmatched junction nucleotides: 4. Germline lookup yields CDR1 LNHNV and CDR2 YYDKDF (reference sequence). The CDR3 spans 13 residues. The CDR3 is CATSRDSLYGYTF. CDR3 bases: TGTGCCACCAGCCGGGACAGTCTCTATGGCTACACCTTC.

The rearrangement uses TRBV18 and TRBJ1-5; 8 bases are shared with TRBD1. CDR1 is KGHSH and CDR2 is LQKENI in the germline V gene. This CDR3 has 15 residues. V trimming: 6 bases; J trimming: 7 bases; junction bases outside the gene matches: 11. This CDR3 is CASSPVGRGQQPQHF. CDR3 nucleotide sequence: TGTGCCAGCTCGCCCGTTGGCAGGGGGCAGCAGCCCCAGCATTTT.

The DNA of the CDR3 is TGCGCCAGCAGCCAAGACTGGGGGCAGGGACGCTCCTACAATGAGCAGTTCTTC. It encodes CASSQDWGQGRSYNEQFF. The rearrangement uses TRBV4-3 and TRBJ2-1; a weak D match, TRBD1 (6 bases). Germline CDR1 reads LGHNA; CDR2 reads YSLEER. Trimming stripped 0 bases from V and 0 bases from J, with 15 bases between. There are 18 residues in the CDR3.

The chain has TRBV11-1 and TRBJ2-2; 8 bases line up with TRBD2. This CDR3 spans 15 amino acids. J lost 5 bases, V lost 5 bases, and 7 bases had no gene match. The germline CDR1 and CDR2 sequences are SGHAT and FQDESV (reference sequence). CDR3 nucleotide sequence: TGTGCCAGCAGCGTAGGACTAGCTGGGACCGGGGAGCTGTTTTTT. Encoded protein: CASSVGLAGTGELFF.

The chain has TRBV5-1 and TRBJ2-2; 9 bases align to TRBD1. The ends lost 5 bases at V and 4 bases at J; junction bases unmatched: 6. The length of the CDR3 is 15 residues. CDR1 is SGHRS, CDR2 YFSETQ, per germline. The chain's CDR3 is CASSIQGAGTGELFF. CDR3 DNA sequence: TGCGCCAGCAGTATACAGGGGGCGGGCACCGGGGAGCTGTTTTTT.

This chain connects TRBV5-1 to TRBJ2-7, with TRBD2 identical over 8 bases. V was pared by 0 bases and J by 4 bases, with 9 bases of the junction left unmatched. CDR1 is SGHRS, CDR2 YFSETQ, per germline. The CDR3 contains 16 residues. The CDR3 coding sequence is TGCGCCAGCAGCTTGGCGGGGGGGGCAAATTCGTACGAGCAGTACTTC. It specifies CASSLAGGANSYEQYF. The full variable domain, rest sourced from reference TRBV5-1 and TRBJ2-7, is KAGVTQTPRYLIKTRGQQVTLSCSPISGHRSVSWYQQTPGQGLQFLFEYFSETQRNKGNFPGRFSGRQFSNSRSEMNVSTLELGDSALYLCASSLAGGANSYEQYFGPGTRLTVT.

The chain employs TRBV2 and TRBJ1-5; TRBD1 might be the D (6 bases). Trimming pared 1 base from V and 9 bases from J, leaving 19 bases between. The germline V gene has CDR1 SNHLY and CDR2 FYNNEI. CDR3 length: 16 residues. CDR3 loop: CASSEERSRGGPPQHF. Written as DNA, the CDR3 is TGTGCCAGCAGTGAAGAACGAAGCAGGGGCGGCCCGCCCCAGCATTTT.

The chain joins TRBV4-1 to TRBJ2-7; D might be TRBD1 (6 bases). Trimming cost V 1 base and J 3 bases, with 16 bases left between them. Germline CDR1 MGHRA, CDR2 YSYEKL. The CDR3 has 16 residues. CDR3 DNA sequence: TGCGCCAGCAGCCAAGTGCAGGGGCAAAGGATCTACGAGCAGTACTTC. It is translated as CASSQVQGQRIYEQYF.

The chain links TRBV6-5 to TRBJ1-1, with D perhaps TRBD1 (5 bases). Germline V gene data show CDR1 as MNHEY and CDR2 as SVGAGI. Deletions cut 6 bases from V and 1 base from J, with 15 bases between. CDR3 length equals 15 residues. The CDR3 DNA follows: TGTGCCAGCAGCGCCCCAGGGCGCCGGAACACTGAAGCTTTCTTT. This sequence encodes CASSAPGRRNTEAFF.

J is TRBJ2-7 and V is TRBV2, with D perhaps TRBD2 (6 bases). The germline CDR1 and CDR2 sequences are SNHLY and FYNNEI. The CDR3 consists of 15 residues. Trimming shortened V by 7 bases and J by 0 bases, and 16 bases separated the two germline ends. CDR3 sequence (DNA): TGTGCCAGCACCCCCAGGACTATGAGCTCCTACGAGCAGTACTTC. Translating it yields CASTPRTMSSYEQYF.

The chain is built from TRBV30 and TRBJ2-3; the match to TRBD2 covers 10 bases. Germline V gene lookup returns CDR1 GTSNPN and CDR2 SVGIG (reference sequence). The CDR3 extends over 19 amino acids. V lost 1 base, J lost 6 bases, and 19 bases stayed unmatched. Here the CDR3 DNA reads TGTGCCTGGAGTGAGACTAGCGGGCGCACAGTAAATTTCTTGGATACGCAGTATTTT. Translated: CAWSETSGRTVNFLDTQYF.

The genes are TRBV6-1 and TRBJ2-3; 8 bases map to TRBD1. After removal of 0 bases from V and 5 bases from J, the junction contained 7 bases not matched to a gene. Germline-derived CDR1 and CDR2 are MNHNS and SASEGT. CDR3 size: 16 residues. For the CDR3, the DNA is TGTGCCAGCAGTGAAGCGGTGACAGGGGTGAGAGATACGCAGTATTTT. Residues: CASSEAVTGVRDTQYF.

This clone came up a few times. The chain is built from TRBV6-4 and TRBJ2-2; 7 bases map to TRBD1. Germline V CDR1 and CDR2: MRHNA, SNTAGT. V gave up 1 base and J gave up 4 bases; unmatched junction bases: 3. The CDR3 length is 15 residues. DNA of the CDR3: TGTGCCAGCAGTGACTTTGACAGGGCCACCGGGGAGCTGTTTTTT. Translating it yields CASSDFDRATGELFF.

The chain has TRBV5-1 and TRBJ1-1, with TRBD1 identical over 11 bases. This CDR3 is 16 amino acids long. Germline CDR1 reads SGHRS; CDR2 reads YFSETQ. Losses at the gene ends were 4 bases for V and 5 bases for J; bases not matched to a gene: 10. This CDR3 reads CASSTDRGRQGTEAFF. CDR3 DNA: TGCGCCAGCAGCACGGACAGGGGGCGTCAAGGTACTGAAGCTTTCTTT.

V usage is TRBV5-6 and J usage is TRBJ2-7; the match to TRBD2 covers 13 bases. The junction had 4 bases not matched to a gene; V was cut back by 0 bases and J by 4 bases. The CDR3 length is 16 residues. Germline V gene sequence: CDR1 SGHDT, CDR2 YYEEEE. CDR3 DNA: TGTGCCAGCAGCTTGGGGACTAGCGGGAGAGGTTACGAGCAGTACTTC. This translates into CASSLGTSGRGYEQYF.

V gene TRBV18 combines with J gene TRBJ1-1; D ambiguous. There are 14 residues in the CDR3. CDR1 is KGHSH, CDR2 LQKENI, per germline. Trimming removed 6 bases from V and 5 bases from J, with 16 bases in between. CDR3 sequence (DNA): TGTGCCAGCTCTCTTACCCAGAGGAGAACTGAAGCTTTCTTT. As protein: CASSLTQRRTEAFF.

This clone was seen more than once but under ten times. This CDR3 is CASSLPTGHYEQYF. The CDR3 coding sequence is TGCGCCAGCAGTCTCCCGACAGGACACTACGAGCAGTACTTC. The V call is TRBV10-1, the J call TRBJ2-7; maybe TRBD1 (6 bases). V was pared by 5 bases and J by 3 bases, with 14 bases between. Germline CDR1 reads WNHNN; CDR2 reads SYGVQD (reference sequence). CDR3 size: 14 residues.

The rearrangement uses TRBV28 and TRBJ2-1, with 10 bases fitting TRBD2. V shed 6 bases and J 8 bases; nucleotides not matched to a gene: 22. CDR3 length equals 19 residues. Germline V gene sequence: CDR1 MDHEN, CDR2 SYDVKM. The CDR3 sequence: CASSPPPLAGDIAPDEQFF. For the CDR3, the DNA is TGTGCCAGCAGCCCGCCGCCCCTAGCGGGAGACATCGCACCAGATGAGCAGTTCTTC.

V gene TRBV10-2 combines with J gene TRBJ2-2; D call uncertain. Trimming took 7 bases from V and 3 from J, leaving 6 bases between them. The CDR3 totals 12 residues. CDR1 and CDR2 (germline): WSHSY, SAAADI. The CDR3 here is CASTIYTGELFF. In DNA, the CDR3 is TGCGCCAGCACTATCTACACCGGGGAGCTGTTTTTT.

This chain links TRBV25-1 with TRBJ1-1, with TRBD1 identical over 7 bases. Germline V gene sequence: CDR1 MGHDK, CDR2 SYGVNS. The junction had 9 bases not matched to a gene; V was cut back by 6 bases and J by 5 bases. The CDR3 length is 14 residues. The DNA for the CDR3 is TGTGCCAGCAGCCCCCCCAGGGGGAATACTGAAGCTTTCTTT. Translated: CASSPPRGNTEAFF.

V gene TRBV27 combines with J gene TRBJ1-6, with D tentatively TRBD1 (6 bases). The CDR3 consists of 17 residues. Germline CDR1 reads MNHEY; CDR2 reads SMNVEV (reference sequence). The V end was cut by 7 bases, the J end by 0 bases, with 16 bases between. The CDR3 sequence: CASKGGVRSSYNSPLHF. CDR3 bases: TGTGCCAGCAAGGGGGGGGTCAGGAGCTCCTATAATTCACCCCTCCACTTT.

The chain employs TRBV21-1 and TRBJ2-1; the listed D gene, TRBD1, was not tested against the DNA. TRBV21-1 is a documented pseudogene. This CDR3 has 15 residues. The CDR3 region is CASSNRQPQVSEQFF. The DNA of the CDR3 is TGTGCCAGCAGCAATCGACAGCCCCAGGTTAGTGAGCAGTTCTTC.

The rearrangement joins TRBV19 to TRBJ1-4, with 9 bases fitting TRBD1. The V segment lost 4 bases and the J segment 8 bases; nucleotides outside the gene matches: 8. Per the germline V gene, CDR1 is LNHDA and CDR2 is SQIVND (reference sequence). CDR3 length: 15 amino acids. CDR3 nucleotides: TGTGCCAGTAGTAGGGGACAGGGTGGGAACGAAAAACTGTTTTTT. This translates into CASSRGQGGNEKLFF.

The chain carries TRBV30 and TRBJ1-2; possible D gene TRBD1, 5 bases. The germline gives CDR1 GTSNPN, CDR2 SVGIG (reference sequence). Trimming removed 2 bases at V and 4 bases at J, with 8 bases between. The CDR3 loop spans 12 amino acids. The CDR3 loop reads CAWSSGLYGYTF. DNA of the CDR3: TGTGCCTGGAGTTCAGGGCTCTATGGCTACACCTTC. Filled out from reference TRBV30 and TRBJ1-2, the complete variable domain reads SQTIHQWPATLVQPVGSPLSLECTVEGTSNPNLYWYRQAAGRGLQLLFYSVGIGQISSEVPQNLSASRPQDRQFILSSKKLLLSDSGFYLCAWSSGLYGYTFGSGTRLTVV.

This clone was seen once. The chain carries TRBV11-2 and TRBJ1-1; D perhaps matches TRBD1 (6 bases). This CDR3 spans 15 amino acids. Germline CDR1 and CDR2: SGHAT and FQNNGV. Between the trimmed V and J ends, which lost 5 bases and 4 bases, there was a span of 17 bases. The CDR3 protein is CASSLQLLGGTEAFF. The CDR3 DNA is TGTGCCAGCAGCCTACAACTCTTAGGGGGCACTGAAGCTTTCTTT.

This clone was recorded once. The chain recombines TRBV7-6 with TRBJ2-2; the match to TRBD2 covers 10 bases. The CDR3 extends over 15 amino acids. Germline V gene lookup returns CDR1 SGHVS and CDR2 FNYEAQ. The ends lost 2 bases at V and 6 bases at J; junction bases unmatched: 3. The CDR3, as DNA: TGTGCCAGCAGCTTAACTAGCGGGAAATCCGGGGAGCTGTTTTTT. Translated: CASSLTSGKSGELFF.

The chain joins TRBV5-8 to TRBJ1-5; a possible D gene is TRBD1 (6 bases). This CDR3 has 13 residues. V lost 5 bases and J 5 bases, leaving 11 bases between the germline ends. Germline values: CDR1 SGHTS, CDR2 YDEGEE. DNA of the CDR3: TGTGCCAGCAGAAGACAGGTAGATCAGCCCCAGCATTTT. It yields the protein CASRRQVDQPQHF.